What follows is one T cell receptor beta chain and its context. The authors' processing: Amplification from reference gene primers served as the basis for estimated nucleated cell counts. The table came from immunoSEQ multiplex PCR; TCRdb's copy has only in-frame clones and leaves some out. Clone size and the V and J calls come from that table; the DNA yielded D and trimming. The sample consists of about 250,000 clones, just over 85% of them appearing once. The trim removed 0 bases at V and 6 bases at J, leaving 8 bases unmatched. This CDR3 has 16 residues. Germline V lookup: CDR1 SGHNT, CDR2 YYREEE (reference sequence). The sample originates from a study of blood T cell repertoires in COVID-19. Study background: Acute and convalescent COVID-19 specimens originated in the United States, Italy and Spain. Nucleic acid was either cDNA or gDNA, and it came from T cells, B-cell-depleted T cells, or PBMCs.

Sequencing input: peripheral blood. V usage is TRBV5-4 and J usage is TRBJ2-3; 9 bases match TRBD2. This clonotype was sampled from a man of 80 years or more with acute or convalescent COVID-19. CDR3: CASSLGGGRAGDTQYF. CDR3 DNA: TGTGCCAGCAGCTTGGGTGGCGGGAGGGCCGGGGATACGCAGTATTTT.